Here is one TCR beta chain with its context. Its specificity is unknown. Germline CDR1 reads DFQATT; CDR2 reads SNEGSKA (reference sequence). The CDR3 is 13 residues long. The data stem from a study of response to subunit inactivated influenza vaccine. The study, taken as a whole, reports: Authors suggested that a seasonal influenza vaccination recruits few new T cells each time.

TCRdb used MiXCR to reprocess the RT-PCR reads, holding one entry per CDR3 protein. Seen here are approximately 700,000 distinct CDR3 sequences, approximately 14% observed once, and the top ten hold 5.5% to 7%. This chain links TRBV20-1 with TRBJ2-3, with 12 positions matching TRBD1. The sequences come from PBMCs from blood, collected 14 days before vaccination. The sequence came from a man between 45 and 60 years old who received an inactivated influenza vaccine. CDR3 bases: TGCGCGCCGGGACAGGGGGCCGCAGATACGCAGTATTTT. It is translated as CAPGQGAADTQYF.